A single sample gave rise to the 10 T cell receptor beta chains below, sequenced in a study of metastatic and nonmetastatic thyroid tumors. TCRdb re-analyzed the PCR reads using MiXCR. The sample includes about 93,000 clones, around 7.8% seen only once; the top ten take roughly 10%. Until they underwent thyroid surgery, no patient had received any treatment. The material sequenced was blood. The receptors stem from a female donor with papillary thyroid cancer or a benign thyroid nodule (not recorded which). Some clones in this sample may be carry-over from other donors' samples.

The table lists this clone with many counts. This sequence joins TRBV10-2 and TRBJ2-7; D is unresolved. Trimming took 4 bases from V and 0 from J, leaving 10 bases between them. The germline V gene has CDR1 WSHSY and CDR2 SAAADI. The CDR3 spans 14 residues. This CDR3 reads CASSGSAGSYEQYF. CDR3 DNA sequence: TGCGCCAGCAGTGGATCCGCAGGCTCCTACGAGCAGTACTTC.

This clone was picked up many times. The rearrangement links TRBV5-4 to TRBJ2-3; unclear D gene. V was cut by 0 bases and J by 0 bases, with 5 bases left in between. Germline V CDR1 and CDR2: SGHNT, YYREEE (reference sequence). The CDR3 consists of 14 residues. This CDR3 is CASSLGLSTDTQYF. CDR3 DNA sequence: TGTGCCAGCAGCTTGGGACTGAGCACAGATACGCAGTATTTT. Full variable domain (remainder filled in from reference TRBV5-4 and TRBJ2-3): ETGVTQSPTHLIKTRGQQVTLRCSSQSGHNTVSWYQQALGQGPQFIFQYYREEENGRGNFPPRFSGLQFPNYSSELNVNALELDDSALYLCASSLGLSTDTQYFGPGTRLTVL.

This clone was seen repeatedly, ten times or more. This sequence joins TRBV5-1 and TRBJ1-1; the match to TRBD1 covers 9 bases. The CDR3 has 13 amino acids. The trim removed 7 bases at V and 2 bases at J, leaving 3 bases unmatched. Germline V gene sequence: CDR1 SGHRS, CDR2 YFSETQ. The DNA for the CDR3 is TGCGCCAGCGGACAGGGGAGCAACACTGAAGCTTTCTTT. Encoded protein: CASGQGSNTEAFF. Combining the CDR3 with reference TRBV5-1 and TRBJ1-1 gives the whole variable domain KAGVTQTPRYLIKTRGQQVTLSCSPISGHRSVSWYQQTPGQGLQFLFEYFSETQRNKGNFPGRFSGRQFSNSRSEMNVSTLELGDSALYLCASGQGSNTEAFFGQGTRLTVV.

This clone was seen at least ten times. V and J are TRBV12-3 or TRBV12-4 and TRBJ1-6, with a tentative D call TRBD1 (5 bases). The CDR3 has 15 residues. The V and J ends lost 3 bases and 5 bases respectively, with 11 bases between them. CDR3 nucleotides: TGTGCCAGCAGTTTCCGGGACCTTGATAATTCACCCCTCCACTTT. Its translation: CASSFRDLDNSPLHF.

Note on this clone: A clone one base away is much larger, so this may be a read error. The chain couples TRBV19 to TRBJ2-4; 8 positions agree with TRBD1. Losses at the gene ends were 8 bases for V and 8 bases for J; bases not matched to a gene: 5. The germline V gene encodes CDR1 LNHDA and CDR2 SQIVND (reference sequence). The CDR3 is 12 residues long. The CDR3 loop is CASQDREDIQYF. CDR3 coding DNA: TGTGCCAGTCAGGACAGGGAGGACATTCAGTACTTC.

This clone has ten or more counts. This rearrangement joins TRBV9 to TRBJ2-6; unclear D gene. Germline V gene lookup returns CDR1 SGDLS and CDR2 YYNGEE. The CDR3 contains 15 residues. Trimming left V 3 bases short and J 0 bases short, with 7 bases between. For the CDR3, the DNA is TGTGCCAGCAGCGGGGTCCTCTCTGGGGCCAACGTCCTGACTTTC. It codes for CASSGVLSGANVLTF.

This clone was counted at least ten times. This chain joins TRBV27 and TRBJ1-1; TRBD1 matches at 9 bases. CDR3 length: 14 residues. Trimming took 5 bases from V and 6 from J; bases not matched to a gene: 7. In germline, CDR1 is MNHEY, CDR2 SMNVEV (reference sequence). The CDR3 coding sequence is TGTGCCAGCAGTCCTACAGGGGGCGGTCCTGAAGCTTTCTTT. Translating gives CASSPTGGGPEAFF.

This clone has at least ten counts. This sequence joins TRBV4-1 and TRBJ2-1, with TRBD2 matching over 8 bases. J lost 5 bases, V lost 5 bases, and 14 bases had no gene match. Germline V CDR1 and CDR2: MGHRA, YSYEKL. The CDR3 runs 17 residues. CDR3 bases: TGCGCCAGCAGCGAACGGCAAGCGGGGGTTGCAAACAATGAGCAGTTCTTC. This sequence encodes CASSERQAGVANNEQFF.

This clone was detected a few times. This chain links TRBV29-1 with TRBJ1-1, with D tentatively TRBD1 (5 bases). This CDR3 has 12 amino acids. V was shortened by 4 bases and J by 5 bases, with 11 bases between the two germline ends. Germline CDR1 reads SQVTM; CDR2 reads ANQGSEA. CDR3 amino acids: CSVAAGRTEAFF. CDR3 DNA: TGCAGCGTTGCGGCAGGGCGGACTGAAGCTTTCTTT. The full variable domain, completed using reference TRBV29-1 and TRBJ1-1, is SAVISQKPSRDICQRGTSLTIQCQVDSQVTMMFWYRQQPGQSLTLIATANQGSEATYESGFVIDKFPISRPNLTFSTLTVSNMSPEDSSIYLCSVAAGRTEAFFGQGTRLTVV.

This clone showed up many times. The CDR3 nucleotides are TGCAGTGCTAGCCCGGGACAGGGTTTTTCAGATACGCAGTATTTT. This encodes CSASPGQGFSDTQYF. The chain combines TRBV20-1 with TRBJ2-3; 9 bases are shared with TRBD1. Germline V gene data show CDR1 as DFQATT and CDR2 as SNEGSKA (reference sequence). The trim removed 3 bases at V and 4 bases at J, leaving 8 bases unmatched. This CDR3 has 15 residues.